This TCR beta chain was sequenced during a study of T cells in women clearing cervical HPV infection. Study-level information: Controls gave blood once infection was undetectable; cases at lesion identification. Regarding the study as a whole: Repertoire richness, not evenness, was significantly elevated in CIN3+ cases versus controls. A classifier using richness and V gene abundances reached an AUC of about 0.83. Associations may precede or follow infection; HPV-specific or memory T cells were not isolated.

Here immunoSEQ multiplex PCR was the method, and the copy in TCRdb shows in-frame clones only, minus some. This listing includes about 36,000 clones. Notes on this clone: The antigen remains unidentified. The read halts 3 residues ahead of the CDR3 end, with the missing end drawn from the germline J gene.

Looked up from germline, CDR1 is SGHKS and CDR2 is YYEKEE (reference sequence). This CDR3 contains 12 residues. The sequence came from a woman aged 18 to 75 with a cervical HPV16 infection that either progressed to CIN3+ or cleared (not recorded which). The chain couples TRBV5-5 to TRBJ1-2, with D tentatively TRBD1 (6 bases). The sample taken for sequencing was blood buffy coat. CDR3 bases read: TGTGCCAGCAGCCAGACAGGACCAGGC. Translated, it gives CASSQTGPG. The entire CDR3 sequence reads CASSQTGPGYTF.